The 2 T cell receptor beta chains below come from one sample, sequenced in a study of response to subunit inactivated influenza vaccine. One entry per CDR3 protein results from TCRdb running MiXCR on the RT-PCR reads. In the table there are about 780,000 distinct CDR3 sequences, approximately 17% of which are singletons. The sample was PBMCs from blood, taken 4 to 6 days after vaccination. These receptor sequences come from a man between 50 and 59 years old who received an inactivated influenza vaccine.

J is TRBJ1-2 and V is TRBV29-1, with a possible D match to TRBD1 (5 bases). The CDR3 runs to 13 residues. The germline V gene has CDR1 SQVTM and CDR2 ANQGSEA. Trimming pared 4 bases from V and 4 bases from J, leaving 13 bases between. The CDR3 sequence is CSVVGRVSYGYTF. DNA for the CDR3: TGCAGCGTTGTGGGCAGGGTCTCCTATGGCTACACCTTC.

The chain links TRBV2 to TRBJ1-5; D possibly corresponds to TRBD1 (6 bases). The germline V and J ends were trimmed by 6 bases and 0 bases, with 12 bases remaining between them. Germline assignment: CDR1 SNHLY and CDR2 FYNNEI. This CDR3 spans 15 amino acids. The DNA for the CDR3 is TGTGCCAGCAGCGTCGGACAGCTTAGCAATCAGCCCCAGCATTTT. Translation: CASSVGQLSNQPQHF.